Presented here are 2 T cell receptor beta chains from one specimen sequenced in a study of blood T cell repertoires in COVID-19. Clones were sequenced by immunoSEQ multiplex PCR, and TCRdb holds only the in-frame ones, with some missing. The table lists 95,000 to 110,000 clones, about 90% of them singletons. Sequencing was carried out using peripheral blood. The receptors here all came from an older woman with acute or convalescent COVID-19.

This chain joins TRBV5-1 and TRBJ2-1; D remains ambiguous. CDR1 is SGHRS, CDR2 YFSETQ, per germline. V dropped 6 bases and J dropped 6 bases, with 19 bases sitting between them. CDR3 length: 15 amino acids. CDR3 loop: CASIESSGFGNEQFF. The CDR3 DNA sequence: TGCGCCAGCATAGAATCTTCAGGATTCGGCAATGAGCAGTTCTTC.

The J gene is TRBJ2-1, the V gene TRBV5-1, with TRBD1 matching over 7 bases. The CDR3 runs to 13 residues. Germline V gene lookup returns CDR1 SGHRS and CDR2 YFSETQ. The ends lost 0 bases at V and 15 bases at J; junction bases unmatched: 9. For the CDR3, the DNA is TGCGCCAGCAGCTTGGACTACAGGGGCCAGGTGTTCTTC. Protein: CASSLDYRGQVFF.